The TCR beta chain described here comes from a study of T cells in localized non-small cell lung cancer. On this clone: Antigen specificity is unknown.

Sequenced by immunoSEQ multiplex PCR; TCRdb stores in-frame clones only, minus some. The sample lists roughly 66,000 clones, about 90% occurring once. General study results and limits: Uninvolved neighboring lung showed the greatest T cell clonality, exceeding tumor. A higher density of T cells in blood coincided with extended overall survival. Adjacent lung tissue had a median approximately 57 of the top 100 clones found in the tumor. Because only a single region of the tumor was sequenced, heterogeneity remains possible.

V dropped 6 bases and J dropped 6 bases, with 9 bases sitting between them. CDR3 length equals 11 residues. Per the germline V gene, CDR1 is MNHNS and CDR2 is SASEGT. The V and J genes are TRBV6-1 and TRBJ2-7; no definite D call. The receptor comes from a woman aged 40-75 years with stage I lung adenocarcinoma. The specimen comprised peripheral blood, sampled before any cancer treatment. The CDR3 is CASSRDREQYF. The DNA for the CDR3 is TGTGCCAGCAGCCGAGATCGCGAGCAGTACTTC.